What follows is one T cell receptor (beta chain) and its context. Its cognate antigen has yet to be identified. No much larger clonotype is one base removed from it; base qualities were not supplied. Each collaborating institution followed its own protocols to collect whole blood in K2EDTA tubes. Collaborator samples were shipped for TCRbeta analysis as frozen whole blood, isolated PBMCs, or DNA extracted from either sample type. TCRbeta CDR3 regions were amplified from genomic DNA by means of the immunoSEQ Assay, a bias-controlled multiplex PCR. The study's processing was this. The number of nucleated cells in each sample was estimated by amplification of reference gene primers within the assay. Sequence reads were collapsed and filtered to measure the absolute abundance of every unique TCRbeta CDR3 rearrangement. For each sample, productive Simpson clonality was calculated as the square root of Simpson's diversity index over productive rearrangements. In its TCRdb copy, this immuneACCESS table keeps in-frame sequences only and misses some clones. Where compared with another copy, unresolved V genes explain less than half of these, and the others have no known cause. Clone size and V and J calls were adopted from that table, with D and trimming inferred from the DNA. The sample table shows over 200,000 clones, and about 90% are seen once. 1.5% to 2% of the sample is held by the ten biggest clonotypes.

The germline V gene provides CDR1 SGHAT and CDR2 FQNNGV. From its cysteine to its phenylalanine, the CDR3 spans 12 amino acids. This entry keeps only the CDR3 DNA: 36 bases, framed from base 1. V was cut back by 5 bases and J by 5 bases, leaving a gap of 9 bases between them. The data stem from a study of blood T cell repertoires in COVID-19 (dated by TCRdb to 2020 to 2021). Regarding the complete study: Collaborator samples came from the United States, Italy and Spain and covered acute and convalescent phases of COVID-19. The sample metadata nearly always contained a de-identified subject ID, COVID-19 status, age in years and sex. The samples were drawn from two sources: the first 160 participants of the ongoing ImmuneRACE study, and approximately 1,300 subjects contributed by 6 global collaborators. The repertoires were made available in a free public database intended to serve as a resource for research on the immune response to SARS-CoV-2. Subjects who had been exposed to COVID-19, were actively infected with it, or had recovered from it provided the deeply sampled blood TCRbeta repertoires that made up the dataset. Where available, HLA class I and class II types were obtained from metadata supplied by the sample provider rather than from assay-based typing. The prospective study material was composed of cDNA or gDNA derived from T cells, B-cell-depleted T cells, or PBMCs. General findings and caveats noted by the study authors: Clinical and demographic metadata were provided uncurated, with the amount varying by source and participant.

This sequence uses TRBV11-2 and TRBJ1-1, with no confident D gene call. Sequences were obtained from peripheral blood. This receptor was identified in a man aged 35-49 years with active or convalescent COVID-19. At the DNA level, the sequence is TGTGCCAGCAGCGCCTCGAGAACTGAAGCTTTCTTT. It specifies CASSASRTEAFF.